Listed below are T cell receptor beta chains from one sample, sequenced in a study of T cell repertoires in cytomegalovirus infection. From the reads, TCRdb called clonotypes with MiXCR, one entry per CDR3 protein. The top ten hold about 13% of the sample, which has about 490,000 distinct CDR3 sequences, about 26% seen once. The sequenced sample consisted of PBMCs. The receptors here all came from a human donor in good health (CMV status not recorded). Some clones in this sample may be carry-over from other donors' samples. Each CDR3 is given with its conserved first and last residue. The order of the fields is clone size, V gene, J gene, D gene, CDR3 DNA, CDR3 protein. The D gene is left open where the match is weak. The listing skips clone size in some rows; elsewhere it reads once, few, many or a size class.

clone_size: few; v_call: TRBV6-6; j_call: TRBJ2-7; d_call: .; cdr3_nt: TGTGCCAGCAGTGTACTGGGAAGGACTGGTAGCTACGAGCAGTACTTC; cdr3_aa: CASSVLGRTGSYEQYF
clone_size: few; v_call: TRBV24-1; j_call: TRBJ2-5; d_call: TRBD2; cdr3_nt: TGTGCCACCAGTGATTTGGGACTAGCGGGAGAGACCCAGTACTTC; cdr3_aa: CATSDLGLAGETQYF
clone_size: .; v_call: TRBV4-1; j_call: TRBJ2-2; d_call: TRBD2; cdr3_nt: TGCGCCAGCAGCCAATACCTAGCGGGAGTAACGAACACCGGGGAGCTGTTTTTT; cdr3_aa: CASSQYLAGVTNTGELFF
clone_size: few; v_call: TRBV7-4; j_call: TRBJ1-2; d_call: .; cdr3_nt: TGTGCCAGCAGCTTCGACCCAGTGGTAAGGGTCTATGGCTACACCTTC; cdr3_aa: CASSFDPVVRVYGYTF
clone_size: .; v_call: TRBV4-3; j_call: TRBJ1-2; d_call: .; cdr3_nt: TGCGCCAGCAGCCAAGGATCCAGGACTAACTATGGCTACACCTTC; cdr3_aa: CASSQGSRTNYGYTF
clone_size: many; v_call: TRBV12-3/TRBV12-4; j_call: TRBJ1-2; d_call: .; cdr3_nt: TGTGCCAGCAGTTCCGTCGGACGAGGGGGGAATGGCTACACCTTC; cdr3_aa: CASSSVGRGGNGYTF
clone_size: .; v_call: TRBV11-3; j_call: TRBJ2-1; d_call: TRBD2; cdr3_nt: TGTGCCAGCAGCCCGACTAGCGGGACTTGGGGTGAGCAGTTCTTC; cdr3_aa: CASSPTSGTWGEQFF
clone_size: few; v_call: TRBV20-1; j_call: TRBJ2-3; d_call: .; cdr3_nt: TGCAGTGCTAGATCCTCCGGGGGAGTTATAGATACGCAGTATTTT; cdr3_aa: CSARSSGGVIDTQYF
clone_size: many; v_call: TRBV12-3/TRBV12-4; j_call: TRBJ2-3; d_call: TRBD1; cdr3_nt: TGTGCCAGCAGTGGGACAGTCACCACAGATACGCAGTATTTT; cdr3_aa: CASSGTVTTDTQYF
clone_size: many; v_call: TRBV7-9; j_call: TRBJ2-1; d_call: .; cdr3_nt: TGTGCCAGCAGCTCCCAGCCCTTAGTGGAGCAGTTCTTC; cdr3_aa: CASSSQPLVEQFF
clone_size: many; v_call: TRBV7-2; j_call: TRBJ1-6; d_call: .; cdr3_nt: TGTGCCAGCAGCTTAGAACGTAATTCACCCCTCCACTTT; cdr3_aa: CASSLERNSPLHF
clone_size: few; v_call: TRBV20-1; j_call: TRBJ2-3; d_call: .; cdr3_nt: TGCAGTGCTCAACGGCGTGGGGGAGCCACAGATACGCAGTATTTT; cdr3_aa: CSAQRRGGATDTQYF
clone_size: .; v_call: TRBV5-1; j_call: TRBJ2-3; d_call: .; cdr3_nt: TGCGCCAGCAGCTTAGAAGCGGCTAGCACAGATACGCAGTATTTT; cdr3_aa: CASSLEAASTDTQYF
clone_size: .; v_call: TRBV27; j_call: TRBJ2-1; d_call: .; cdr3_nt: TGTGCCAGCAGTTTATCGAGGACTCACAATGAGCAGTTCTTC; cdr3_aa: CASSLSRTHNEQFF
clone_size: many; v_call: TRBV7-2; j_call: TRBJ2-3; d_call: TRBD1; cdr3_nt: TGTGCCAGCAGCGTAGGCGCGGGCCAGGGGGCAGATACGCAGTATTTT; cdr3_aa: CASSVGAGQGADTQYF
clone_size: few; v_call: TRBV7-2; j_call: TRBJ2-2; d_call: .; cdr3_nt: TGTGCCAGCAGCCGGCAGGAGGCCGGGGAGCTGTTTTTT; cdr3_aa: CASSRQEAGELFF
clone_size: few; v_call: TRBV20-1; j_call: TRBJ2-1; d_call: TRBD2; cdr3_nt: TGCAGTGCTGCTAGCGGGAGGTGGGGTGAGCAGTTCTTC; cdr3_aa: CSAASGRWGEQFF
clone_size: .; v_call: TRBV12-3/TRBV12-4; j_call: TRBJ2-3; d_call: TRBD2; cdr3_nt: TGTGCCAGCAGTTTCCAGCGGGAGGGCCCAGATACGCAGTATTTT; cdr3_aa: CASSFQREGPDTQYF
clone_size: .; v_call: TRBV20-1; j_call: TRBJ2-5; d_call: TRBD1; cdr3_nt: TGCAGTGCTAGAGACAGGGGGCCCCAAGAGACCCAGTACTTC; cdr3_aa: CSARDRGPQETQYF
clone_size: .; v_call: TRBV28; j_call: TRBJ2-5; d_call: TRBD2; cdr3_nt: TGTGCCAGCAGTTTATACGGGGGGAAGGAAGGAGAGACCCAGTACTTC; cdr3_aa: CASSLYGGKEGETQYF
clone_size: few; v_call: TRBV20-1; j_call: TRBJ2-1; d_call: TRBD2; cdr3_nt: TGCAGTGCTAGGGTCCCGGGAGGGAACAATGAGCAGTTCTTC; cdr3_aa: CSARVPGGNNEQFF
clone_size: few; v_call: TRBV6-5; j_call: TRBJ2-4; d_call: .; cdr3_nt: TGTGCCAGCAGTCCCGAGGGAGGGGGCCGGGCCAAAAACATTCAGTACTTC; cdr3_aa: CASSPEGGGRAKNIQYF
clone_size: few; v_call: TRBV4-1; j_call: TRBJ1-1; d_call: .; cdr3_nt: TGCGCCAGCAGCCAAGGCCTCACTGAAGCTTTCTTT; cdr3_aa: CASSQGLTEAFF
clone_size: many; v_call: TRBV7-2; j_call: TRBJ2-7; d_call: TRBD1; cdr3_nt: TGTGCCAGCACCCAGACAGGGCCGCTTGACGAGCAGTACTTC; cdr3_aa: CASTQTGPLDEQYF
clone_size: .; v_call: TRBV5-1; j_call: TRBJ1-5; d_call: .; cdr3_nt: TGCGCCAGCAGCTTGGGCCAGAAAGGGCAGCCCCAGCATTTT; cdr3_aa: CASSLGQKGQPQHF
clone_size: many; v_call: TRBV20-1; j_call: TRBJ1-1; d_call: .; cdr3_nt: TGCAGTGCTAGGGTGGGATCCACTGAAGCTTTCTTT; cdr3_aa: CSARVGSTEAFF
clone_size: few; v_call: TRBV19; j_call: TRBJ2-1; d_call: .; cdr3_nt: TGTGCCAGTAGTATCAACGGGGGCTCCTACAATGAGCAGTTCTTC; cdr3_aa: CASSINGGSYNEQFF
clone_size: .; v_call: TRBV6-2/TRBV6-3; j_call: TRBJ2-4; d_call: .; cdr3_nt: TGTGCCACCCAGCGGAACTTTGGATCCAAAAACATTCAGTACTTC; cdr3_aa: CATQRNFGSKNIQYF
clone_size: .; v_call: TRBV7-6; j_call: TRBJ1-1; d_call: .; cdr3_nt: TGTGCCAGCAGCCCCCGACGGACGAACACTGAAGCTTTCTTT; cdr3_aa: CASSPRRTNTEAFF
clone_size: .; v_call: TRBV6-4; j_call: TRBJ1-4; d_call: .; cdr3_nt: TGTGCCAGCAGTTACGATGGGGCTTCAACTAATGAAAAACTGTTTTTT; cdr3_aa: CASSYDGASTNEKLFF
clone_size: .; v_call: TRBV10-3; j_call: TRBJ1-4; d_call: TRBD1; cdr3_nt: TGTGCCACCGGGGACAGGGAGGGCGAAAAACTGTTTTTT; cdr3_aa: CATGDREGEKLFF
clone_size: few; v_call: TRBV7-9; j_call: TRBJ2-1; d_call: TRBD2; cdr3_nt: TGTGCCAGCAGCATAAGCGGGAGTTACAATGAGCAGTTCTTC; cdr3_aa: CASSISGSYNEQFF
clone_size: many; v_call: TRBV20-1; j_call: TRBJ2-3; d_call: .; cdr3_nt: TGCAGTGCTACTCCTCTCGACGCTTCTAGCACAGATACGCAGTATTTT; cdr3_aa: CSATPLDASSTDTQYF
clone_size: many; v_call: TRBV7-2; j_call: TRBJ2-1; d_call: TRBD2; cdr3_nt: TGTGCCAGCAGCTCCCCGACTAGCGGGAGGGCCGGCGAGCAGTTCTTC; cdr3_aa: CASSSPTSGRAGEQFF
clone_size: .; v_call: TRBV7-8; j_call: TRBJ2-1; d_call: TRBD2; cdr3_nt: TGTGCCAGCAGCTTATCACTAGCGCGAAACCAGCAGTTCTTC; cdr3_aa: CASSLSLARNQQFF
clone_size: .; v_call: TRBV4-2; j_call: TRBJ2-3; d_call: .; cdr3_nt: TGTGCCAGCAGCCATACAGTTTTCGGGACCACCGAAAACCCAGATACGCAGTATTTT; cdr3_aa: CASSHTVFGTTENPDTQYF
clone_size: few; v_call: TRBV13; j_call: TRBJ2-2; d_call: TRBD1; cdr3_nt: TGTGCCAGCAGCGGACAGGCCGGGGAGCTGTTTTTT; cdr3_aa: CASSGQAGELFF
clone_size: .; v_call: TRBV7-6; j_call: TRBJ2-2; d_call: TRBD1; cdr3_nt: TGTGCCAGCAGCCCCCGGACAGGCCCGACCGGGGAGCTGTTTTTT; cdr3_aa: CASSPRTGPTGELFF
clone_size: many; v_call: TRBV7-2; j_call: TRBJ1-1; d_call: .; cdr3_nt: TGTGCCAGCAGCCCATTGGGGGCGGCGGGCACTGAAGCTTTCTTT; cdr3_aa: CASSPLGAAGTEAFF
clone_size: few; v_call: TRBV4-2; j_call: TRBJ2-7; d_call: .; cdr3_nt: TGTGCCAGCAGCCAAGGGGCGCCGGGGACTGGGGAGCAGTACTTC; cdr3_aa: CASSQGAPGTGEQYF
clone_size: .; v_call: TRBV19; j_call: TRBJ1-1; d_call: .; cdr3_nt: TGTGCCAGTAGTATTGGGGACTGGGAGGCTTTCTTT; cdr3_aa: CASSIGDWEAFF
clone_size: .; v_call: TRBV7-2; j_call: TRBJ2-7; d_call: .; cdr3_nt: TGTGCCAGCAGTTGGACAGACCGCTACGAGCAGTACTTC; cdr3_aa: CASSWTDRYEQYF
clone_size: few; v_call: TRBV6-2/TRBV6-3; j_call: TRBJ2-7; d_call: TRBD2; cdr3_nt: TGTGCCAGCAGTTACATCGGACTAGCGGGCTACGAGCAGTACTTC; cdr3_aa: CASSYIGLAGYEQYF
clone_size: many; v_call: TRBV7-2; j_call: TRBJ1-2; d_call: TRBD1; cdr3_nt: TGTGCCAGCAGCTTCAACAGGGGGCAGAGTGGCTACACCTTC; cdr3_aa: CASSFNRGQSGYTF
clone_size: few; v_call: TRBV7-9; j_call: TRBJ1-4; d_call: .; cdr3_nt: TGTGCCAGCAGCTCCCGGGCCCCTCTGCGGTGGACTAATGAAAAACTGTTTTTT; cdr3_aa: CASSSRAPLRWTNEKLFF
clone_size: many; v_call: TRBV7-2; j_call: TRBJ2-5; d_call: TRBD2; cdr3_nt: TGTGCCAGCAGCTTTAATCGGGCGGGAGCGGCAGAGACCCAGTACTTC; cdr3_aa: CASSFNRAGAAETQYF
clone_size: .; v_call: TRBV30; j_call: TRBJ1-1; d_call: .; cdr3_nt: TGTGCCTGGAGAGCCCCGGTGGCCTTTGATTTCTTT; cdr3_aa: CAWRAPVAFDFF
clone_size: many; v_call: TRBV7-9; j_call: TRBJ1-5; d_call: TRBD1; cdr3_nt: TGTGCCAGCAGCTCACAGGGGGCTAGTCAGCCCCAGCATTTT; cdr3_aa: CASSSQGASQPQHF
clone_size: few; v_call: TRBV6-5; j_call: TRBJ2-7; d_call: TRBD2; cdr3_nt: TGTGCCAGCAGTTTGGCCCCACCGGGGGGGAGGTTCTACGAGCAGTACTTC; cdr3_aa: CASSLAPPGGRFYEQYF
clone_size: few; v_call: TRBV7-2; j_call: TRBJ2-3; d_call: TRBD2; cdr3_nt: TGTGCCAGCAGCTTTCAGACTAGCCCTGCAGATACGCAGTATTTT; cdr3_aa: CASSFQTSPADTQYF
clone_size: .; v_call: TRBV4-1; j_call: TRBJ1-2; d_call: TRBD1; cdr3_nt: TGCGCCAGCAGCCCTGACAGGGCTAGAGACTATGGCTACACCTTC; cdr3_aa: CASSPDRARDYGYTF
clone_size: few; v_call: TRBV29-1; j_call: TRBJ2-1; d_call: TRBD2; cdr3_nt: TGCAGCGCCAGACAGGGGGGACTAGCGGGCCACTACAATGAGCAGTTCTTC; cdr3_aa: CSARQGGLAGHYNEQFF
clone_size: .; v_call: TRBV28; j_call: TRBJ2-1; d_call: TRBD2; cdr3_nt: TGTGCCAGCAGTTGGCTGGCGGGAGGGCCGCGGGAGCAGTTCTTC; cdr3_aa: CASSWLAGGPREQFF
clone_size: .; v_call: TRBV27; j_call: TRBJ2-1; d_call: .; cdr3_nt: TGTGCCAGCAGTCCCAGGTCGGGGATTCCTTCCTACAATGAGCAGTTCTTC; cdr3_aa: CASSPRSGIPSYNEQFF
clone_size: few; v_call: TRBV12-3/TRBV12-4; j_call: TRBJ2-2; d_call: .; cdr3_nt: TGTGCCAGCAGTACCCGGTTAGGAGGCACCGGGGAGCTGTTTTTT; cdr3_aa: CASSTRLGGTGELFF
clone_size: .; v_call: TRBV20-1; j_call: TRBJ2-7; d_call: .; cdr3_nt: TGCAGTGCTACTCACGACGGGAGCTACGAGCAGTACTTC; cdr3_aa: CSATHDGSYEQYF
clone_size: once; v_call: TRBV4-1; j_call: TRBJ2-1; d_call: .; cdr3_nt: TGCGCCAGCAGCCACGGCCGGGACAACCGTCCTAACAATGAGCAGTTCTTC; cdr3_aa: CASSHGRDNRPNNEQFF